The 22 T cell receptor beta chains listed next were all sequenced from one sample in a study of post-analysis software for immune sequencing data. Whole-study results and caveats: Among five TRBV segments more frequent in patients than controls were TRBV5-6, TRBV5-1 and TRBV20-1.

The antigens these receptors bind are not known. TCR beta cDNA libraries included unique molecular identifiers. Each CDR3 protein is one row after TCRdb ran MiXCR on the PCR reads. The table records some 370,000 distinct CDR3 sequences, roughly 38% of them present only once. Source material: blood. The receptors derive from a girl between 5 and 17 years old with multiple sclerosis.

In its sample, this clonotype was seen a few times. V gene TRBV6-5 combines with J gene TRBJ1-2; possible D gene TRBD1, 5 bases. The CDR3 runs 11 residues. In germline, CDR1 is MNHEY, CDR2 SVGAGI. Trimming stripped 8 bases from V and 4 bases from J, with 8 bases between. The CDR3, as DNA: TGTGCCAGCGGTGACAGCTATGGCTACACCTTC. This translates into CASGDSYGYTF.

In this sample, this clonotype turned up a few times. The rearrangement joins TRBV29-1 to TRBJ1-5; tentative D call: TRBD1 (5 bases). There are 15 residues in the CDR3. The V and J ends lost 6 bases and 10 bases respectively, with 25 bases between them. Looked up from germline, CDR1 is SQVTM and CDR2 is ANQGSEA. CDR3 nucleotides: TGCAGCGTGGGAAATAACCGGGACCGCCGTAAACCCCAGCATTTT. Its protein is CSVGNNRDRRKPQHF.

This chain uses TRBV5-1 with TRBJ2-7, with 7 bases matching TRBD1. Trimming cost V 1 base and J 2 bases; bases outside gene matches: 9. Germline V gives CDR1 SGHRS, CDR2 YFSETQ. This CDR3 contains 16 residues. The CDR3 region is CASSLKPRDRPYEQYF. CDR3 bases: TGCGCCAGCAGCTTGAAGCCCCGGGACAGACCCTACGAGCAGTACTTC.

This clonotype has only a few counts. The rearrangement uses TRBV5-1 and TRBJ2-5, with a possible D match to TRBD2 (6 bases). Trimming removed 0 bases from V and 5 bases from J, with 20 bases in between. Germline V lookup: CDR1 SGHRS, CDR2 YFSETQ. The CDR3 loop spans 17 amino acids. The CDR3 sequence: CASSLDPRDSMRETQYF. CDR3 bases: TGCGCCAGCAGCTTGGACCCTCGGGACTCCATGCGGGAGACCCAGTACTTC.

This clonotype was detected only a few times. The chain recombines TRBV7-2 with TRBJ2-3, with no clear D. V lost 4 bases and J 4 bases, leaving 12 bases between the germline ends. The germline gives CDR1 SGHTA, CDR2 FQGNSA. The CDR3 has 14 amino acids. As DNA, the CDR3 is TGTGCCAGCAGCTCCTACCTGAGAGCAGATACGCAGTATTTT. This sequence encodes CASSSYLRADTQYF.

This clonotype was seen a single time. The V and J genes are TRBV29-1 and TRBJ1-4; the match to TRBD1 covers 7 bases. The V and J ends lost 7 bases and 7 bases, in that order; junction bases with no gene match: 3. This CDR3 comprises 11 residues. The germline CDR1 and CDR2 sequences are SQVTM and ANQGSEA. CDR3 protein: CSARGGEKLFF. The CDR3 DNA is TGCAGCGCCAGGGGGGGTGAAAAACTGTTTTTT. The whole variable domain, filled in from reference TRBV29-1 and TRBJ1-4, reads SAVISQKPSRDICQRGTSLTIQCQVDSQVTMMFWYRQQPGQSLTLIATANQGSEATYESGFVIDKFPISRPNLTFSTLTVSNMSPEDSSIYLCSARGGEKLFFGSGTQLSVL.

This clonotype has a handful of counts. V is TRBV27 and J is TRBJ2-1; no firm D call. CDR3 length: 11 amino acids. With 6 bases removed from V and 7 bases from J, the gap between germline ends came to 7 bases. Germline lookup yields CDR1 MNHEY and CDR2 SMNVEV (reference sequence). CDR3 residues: CASRRRNEQFF. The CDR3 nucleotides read TGTGCCAGCAGAAGGAGAAATGAGCAGTTCTTC.

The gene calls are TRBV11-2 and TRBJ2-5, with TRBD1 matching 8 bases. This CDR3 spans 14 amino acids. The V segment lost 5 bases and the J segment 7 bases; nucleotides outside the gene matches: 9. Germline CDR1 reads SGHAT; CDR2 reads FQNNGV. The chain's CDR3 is CASSPGQVSGTQYF. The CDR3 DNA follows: TGTGCCAGCAGCCCGGGACAGGTTTCGGGGACCCAGTACTTC.

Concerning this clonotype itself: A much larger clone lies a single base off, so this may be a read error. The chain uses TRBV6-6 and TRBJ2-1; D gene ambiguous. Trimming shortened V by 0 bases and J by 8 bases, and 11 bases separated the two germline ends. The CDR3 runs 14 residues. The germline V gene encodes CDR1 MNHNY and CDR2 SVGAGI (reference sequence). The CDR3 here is CASSYSPGHDEQFF. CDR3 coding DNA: TGTGCCAGCAGTTACTCCCCTGGGCACGATGAGCAGTTCTTC.

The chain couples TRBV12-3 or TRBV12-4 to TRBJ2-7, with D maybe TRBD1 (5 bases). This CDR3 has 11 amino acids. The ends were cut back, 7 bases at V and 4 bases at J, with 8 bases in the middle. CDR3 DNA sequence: TGTGCCAGCACGCGACAGTACGAGCAGTACTTC. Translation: CASTRQYEQYF.

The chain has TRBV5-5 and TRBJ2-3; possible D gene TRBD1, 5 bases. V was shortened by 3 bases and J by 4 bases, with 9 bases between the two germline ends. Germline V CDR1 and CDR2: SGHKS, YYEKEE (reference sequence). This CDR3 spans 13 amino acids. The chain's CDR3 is CASSYQGSDTQYF. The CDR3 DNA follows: TGTGCCAGCAGCTATCAGGGATCAGATACGCAGTATTTT.

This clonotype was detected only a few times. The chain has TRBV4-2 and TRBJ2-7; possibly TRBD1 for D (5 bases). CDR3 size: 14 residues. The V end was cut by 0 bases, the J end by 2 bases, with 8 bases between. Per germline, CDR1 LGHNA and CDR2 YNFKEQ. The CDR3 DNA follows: TGTGCCAGCAGCCAAGAAGGGGCCCCCTACGAGCAGTACTTC. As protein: CASSQEGAPYEQYF.

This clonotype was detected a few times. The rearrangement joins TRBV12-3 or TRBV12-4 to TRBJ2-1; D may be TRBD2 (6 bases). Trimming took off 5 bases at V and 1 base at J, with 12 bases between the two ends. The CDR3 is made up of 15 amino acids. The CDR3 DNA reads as TGTGCCAGCAGTCCGCCGGGACTTTCCTACAATGAGCAGTTCTTC. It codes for CASSPPGLSYNEQFF.

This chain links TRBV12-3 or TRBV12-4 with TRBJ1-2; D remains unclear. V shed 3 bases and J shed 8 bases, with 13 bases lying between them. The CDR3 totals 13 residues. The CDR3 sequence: CASSLSVRVGYTF. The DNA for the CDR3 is TGTGCCAGCAGTTTGTCCGTGAGGGTCGGCTACACCTTC.

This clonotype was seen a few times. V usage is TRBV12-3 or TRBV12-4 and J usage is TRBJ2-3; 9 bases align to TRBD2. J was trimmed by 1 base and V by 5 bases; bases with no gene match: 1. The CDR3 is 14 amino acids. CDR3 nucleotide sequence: TGTGCCAGCAGTAGACTAGCGGGCACAGATACGCAGTATTTT. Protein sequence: CASSRLAGTDTQYF.

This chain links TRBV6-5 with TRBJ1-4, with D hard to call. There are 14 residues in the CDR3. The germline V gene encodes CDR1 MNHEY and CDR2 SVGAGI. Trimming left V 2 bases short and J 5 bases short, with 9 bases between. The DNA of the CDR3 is TGTGCCAGCAGTTACGGCTCGGGGAATGAAAAACTGTTTTTT. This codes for CASSYGSGNEKLFF.

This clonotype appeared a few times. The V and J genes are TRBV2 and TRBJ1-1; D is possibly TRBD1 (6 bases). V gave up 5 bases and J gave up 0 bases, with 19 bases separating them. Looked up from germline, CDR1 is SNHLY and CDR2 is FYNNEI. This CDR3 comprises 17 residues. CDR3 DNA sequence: TGTGCCAGCAGTCCCCGGTTCGGACAGACCTTGAACACTGAAGCTTTCTTT. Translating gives CASSPRFGQTLNTEAFF.

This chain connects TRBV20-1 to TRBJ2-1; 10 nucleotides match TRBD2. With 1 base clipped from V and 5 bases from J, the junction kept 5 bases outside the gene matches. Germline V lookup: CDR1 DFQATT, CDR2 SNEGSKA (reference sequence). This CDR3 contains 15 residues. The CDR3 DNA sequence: TGCAGTGCTAGAGTTCTAGCGGGAGTAAACAATGAGCAGTTCTTC. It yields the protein CSARVLAGVNNEQFF.

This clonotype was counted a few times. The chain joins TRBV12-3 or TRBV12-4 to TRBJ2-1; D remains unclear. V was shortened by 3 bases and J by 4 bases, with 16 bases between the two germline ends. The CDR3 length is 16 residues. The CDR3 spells CASSFSDPHAYNEQFF. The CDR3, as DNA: TGTGCCAGCAGTTTCTCTGACCCCCACGCGTACAATGAGCAGTTCTTC.

The CDR3 loop is CASKLDSNQPQHF. In DNA, the CDR3 is TGCGCCAGCAAACTAGATAGCAATCAGCCCCAGCATTTT. The V and J genes are TRBV10-1 and TRBJ1-5; D not resolved. Germline V gives CDR1 WNHNN, CDR2 SYGVQD (reference sequence). V lost 7 bases and J lost 0, with 7 bases in between. This CDR3 region has 13 residues.

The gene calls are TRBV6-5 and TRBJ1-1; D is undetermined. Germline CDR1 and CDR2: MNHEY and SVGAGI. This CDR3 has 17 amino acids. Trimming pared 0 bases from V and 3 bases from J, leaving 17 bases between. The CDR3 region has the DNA TGTGCCAGCAGTTACTCGAGGGTCGGATTTTCGGACACTGAAGCTTTCTTT. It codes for CASSYSRVGFSDTEAFF.

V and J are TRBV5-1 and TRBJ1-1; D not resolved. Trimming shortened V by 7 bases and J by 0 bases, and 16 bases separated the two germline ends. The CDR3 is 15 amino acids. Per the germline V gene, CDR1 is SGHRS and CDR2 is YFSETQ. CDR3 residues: CASLSWRPMNTEAFF. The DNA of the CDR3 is TGCGCCAGCCTCTCGTGGAGGCCGATGAACACTGAAGCTTTCTTT.